This T cell receptor beta chain is drawn from a study of T cells after yellow fever vaccination. Overall study results and limits: The booster response re-showed most primary clones: 96% CD4, around 87% CD8.

TCRdb reanalysed the 5' RACE reads using MiXCR and keeps one entry per CDR3 protein. Here the sample spans tens of thousands of distinct CDR3 sequences, approximately 7% being singletons. This CDR3 comprises 17 residues. CDR1 is SGHTA and CDR2 is FQGNSA in the germline V gene. Trimming left V 7 bases short and J 3 bases short, with 25 bases between. Many counts were recorded for this clonotype. The antigen remains undetermined. The rearrangement links TRBV7-2 to TRBJ2-7; possibly TRBD2 for D (5 bases). The input for sequencing was CD8+ T cells sorted from PBMCs, taken approximately 47 days after the first yellow fever vaccination. The sequence was collected from a man younger than 35 who received the YFV17D yellow fever vaccine. In DNA form, the CDR3 reads TGTGCCAGCACCTCCGCTGAGGGTTGGCAGACTTACTACGAGCAGTACTTC. Amino acids: CASTSAEGWQTYYEQYF.